The clone carrying this T cell receptor (beta chain) was seen a handful of times. CDR1 is SGHTA and CDR2 is FQGNSA in the germline V gene. The V end lost 1 base, the J end lost 6 bases, and 13 bases lay between the germline ends. CDR3 length: 15 amino acids. This sample is drawn from a study of beta chain features in type 1 diabetes. Reverse transcription of all isolated RNA meant that expressed TCRB transcripts were sequenced. TCRdb's copy holds only in-frame clones and misses some; the assay was immunoSEQ multiplex PCR. The top ten hold around 0.02% of the sample, which has 860,000 or so clones, 15% to 20% seen once.

The sequenced sample was naive CD4+ T cells from blood. This rearrangement joins TRBV7-2 to TRBJ1-5; no definite D call. The clonotype originates from a woman aged 18-35 years in good health. The CDR3 nucleotides are TGTGCCAGCAGCTTAGTAGGCCAGCGCGGTCAGCCCCAGCATTTT. Encoded protein: CASSLVGQRGQPQHF.